These 21 T cell receptor beta chains were all obtained from the same sample, sequenced in a study of shared clonotypes between healthy human individuals. The table came from immunoSEQ multiplex PCR; TCRdb's copy has only in-frame clones and leaves some out. This table has 2,500,000 or so clones, 85% to 95% appearing once. Sequencing input: naive CD4+ T cells from PBMCs. The subset is: CD45RA+ positively selected. Source of these receptors: a man younger than 30 in good health. Some clones in this sample may be carry-over from other donors' samples.

V and J are TRBV18 and TRBJ1-4; 7 bases are a match to TRBD1. Germline assignment: CDR1 KGHSH and CDR2 LQKENI. This CDR3 is built from 15 residues. The V segment lost 5 bases and the J segment 3 bases; nucleotides outside the gene matches: 6. The CDR3 is CASSADRVPNEKLFF. The CDR3 DNA reads as TGTGCCAGCTCAGCAGACAGGGTTCCTAATGAAAAACTGTTTTTT.

This chain links TRBV7-3 with TRBJ2-5, with a weak D call TRBD1 (6 bases). Trimming stripped 3 bases from V and 2 bases from J, with 13 bases between. The CDR3 has 15 amino acids. The germline V gene has CDR1 SGHTA and CDR2 FQGTGA. The CDR3 DNA follows: TGTGCCAGCAGCTTGACAGGTGACGGTCAAGAGACCCAGTACTTC. Translating it yields CASSLTGDGQETQYF.

The chain carries TRBV9 and TRBJ2-3; maybe TRBD2 (6 bases). This CDR3 region has 18 residues. Deletions cut 2 bases from V and 3 bases from J, with 22 bases between. From germline, CDR1 is SGDLS and CDR2 YYNGEE. The CDR3: CASSVRALVGRLTDTQYF. In DNA form, the CDR3 reads TGTGCCAGCAGCGTGAGAGCGCTAGTCGGGAGACTTACAGATACGCAGTATTTT. The whole variable domain, filled in from reference TRBV9 and TRBJ2-3, reads DSGVTQTPKHLITATGQRVTLRCSPRSGDLSVYWYQQSLDQGLQFLIQYYNGEERAKGNILERFSAQQFPDLHSELNLSSLELGDSALYFCASSVRALVGRLTDTQYFGPGTRLTVL.

The chain employs TRBV7-9 and TRBJ2-1; 9 bases align to TRBD1. The CDR3 loop spans 16 amino acids. V dropped 5 bases and J dropped 7; count of bases not matched to a gene: 12. CDR1 and CDR2 (germline): SEHNR, FQNEAQ (reference sequence). CDR3 DNA sequence: TGTGCCAGCAGCAGAACCGGGACAGGGACTTTGAATGAGCAGTTCTTC. Translation: CASSRTGTGTLNEQFF.

This clone turned up a few times. The J gene is TRBJ2-1, the V gene TRBV18, with a tentative D call TRBD2 (7 bases). Trimming shortened V by 2 bases and J by 4 bases, and 15 bases separated the two germline ends. CDR3 length: 16 residues. Germline assignment: CDR1 KGHSH and CDR2 LQKENI. The CDR3 bases are TGTGCCAGCTCACCAACGGGGGCGGGGGCATACAATGAGCAGTTCTTC. Encoded protein: CASSPTGAGAYNEQFF.

The V call is TRBV9, the J call TRBJ2-7; D remains unclear. The ends were cut back, 0 bases at V and 3 bases at J, with 13 bases in the middle. The CDR3 runs 15 residues. Germline CDR1 and CDR2: SGDLS and YYNGEE. CDR3 sequence (DNA): TGTGCCAGCAGCGTAGGGGCCGATGCTTTCTACGAGCAGTACTTC. As protein: CASSVGADAFYEQYF.

The chain employs TRBV28 and TRBJ1-1; D possibly corresponds to TRBD1 (6 bases). Trimming removed 3 bases at V and 5 bases at J, with 13 bases between. The CDR3 spans 14 residues. Per the germline V gene, CDR1 is MDHEN and CDR2 is SYDVKM. The CDR3 DNA reads TGTGCCAGCAGTTTGATGGGACATCGAACTGAAGCTTTCTTT. Its protein is CASSLMGHRTEAFF.

The chain links TRBV19 to TRBJ1-5, with D possibly matching TRBD1 (5 bases). The germline CDR1 and CDR2 sequences are LNHDA and SQIVND (reference sequence). V lost 9 bases and J lost 2, with 14 bases in between. The CDR3 is 14 residues long. The CDR3 DNA is TGTGCCAGCCGGTTGGGGGTGGGCAATCAGCCCCAGCATTTT. Translation: CASRLGVGNQPQHF.

Of note for this clone: The germline gene is not matched at one end of the junction; a read error may be the cause. The chain couples TRBV4-2 to TRBJ2-7, with D maybe TRBD2 (6 bases). CDR1 LGHNA and CDR2 YNFKEQ come from the germline V gene. This CDR3 spans 15 amino acids. The CDR3 DNA sequence: TGTGCCAGCAGCCGGCGGGGAAGTAGGGTTTACGCGCAGTACTTC. Translated, it gives CASSRRGSRVYAQYF.

The chain has TRBV6-6 and TRBJ2-2; maybe TRBD2 (5 bases). Trimming stripped 0 bases from V and 1 base from J, with 9 bases between. CDR3 length equals 16 residues. The germline gives CDR1 MNHNY, CDR2 SVGAGI (reference sequence). This CDR3 is CASSYSQLVNTGELFF. Here the CDR3 DNA reads TGTGCCAGCAGTTACTCGCAACTAGTGAACACCGGGGAGCTGTTTTTT.

The chain has TRBV18 and TRBJ2-2; D is uncertain. Germline loops: CDR1 KGHSH, CDR2 LQKENI. This CDR3 region has 16 residues. Between the trimmed V and J ends, which lost 0 bases and 0 bases, there was a span of 8 bases. CDR3 protein: CASSPPWVANTGELFF. CDR3 sequence (DNA): TGTGCCAGCTCACCACCGTGGGTCGCGAACACCGGGGAGCTGTTTTTT.

This rearrangement joins TRBV18 to TRBJ2-2; D may match TRBD1 or TRBD2 (5 bases each). CDR3 length equals 15 residues. V lost 4 bases, J lost 6 bases, and 15 bases lay in between. Germline-derived CDR1 and CDR2 are KGHSH and LQKENI. CDR3 in amino acids: CASSRDLLSPGELFF. The CDR3 region has the DNA TGTGCCAGCTCACGGGACCTTCTGTCCCCCGGGGAGCTGTTTTTT.

The J gene is TRBJ2-5, the V gene TRBV7-3; D is ambiguous. The length of the CDR3 is 14 residues. V lost 3 bases to trimming and J lost 7 bases, with 15 bases between them. Germline loops: CDR1 SGHTA, CDR2 FQGTGA. The CDR3 here is CASSFSGPPGTQYF. The DNA of the CDR3 is TGTGCCAGCAGCTTTTCGGGTCCTCCCGGGACCCAGTACTTC.

V usage is TRBV27 and J usage is TRBJ1-6; no definite D call. Trimming removed 8 bases from V and 0 bases from J, with 11 bases in between. The CDR3 has 15 residues. In germline, CDR1 is MNHEY, CDR2 SMNVEV (reference sequence). This chain's CDR3 is CASQRTSSYNSPLHF. DNA for the CDR3: TGTGCCAGCCAGCGGACCAGCTCCTATAATTCACCCCTCCACTTT.

This clone was counted a few times. The rearrangement links TRBV2 to TRBJ1-1; the D is unclear. CDR3 length equals 14 residues. Germline CDR1 SNHLY, CDR2 FYNNEI. Trimming shortened V by 3 bases and J by 5 bases, and 13 bases separated the two germline ends. This CDR3 is CASSEKGGVTEAFF. CDR3 DNA: TGTGCCAGCAGTGAGAAGGGTGGCGTGACTGAAGCTTTCTTT.

The chain is built from TRBV5-6 and TRBJ1-1, with 7 nucleotides matching TRBD1. CDR1 is SGHDT, CDR2 YYEEEE, per germline. The CDR3 is 14 residues long. Trimming cost V 4 bases and J 2 bases; bases outside gene matches: 5. The CDR3 sequence is CASSPRQGNTEAFF. The CDR3 bases are TGTGCCAGCAGCCCCAGACAGGGAAACACTGAAGCTTTCTTT.

The genes are TRBV29-1 and TRBJ1-4, with no clear D. This CDR3 region has 14 residues. The germline V gene has CDR1 SQVTM and CDR2 ANQGSEA. Between the trimmed V and J ends, which lost 7 bases and 7 bases, there was a span of 19 bases. CDR3 residues: CSAHTRGVGEKLFF. The DNA of the CDR3 is TGCAGCGCCCACACACGGGGAGTAGGTGAAAAACTGTTTTTT.

The V gene is TRBV27, the J gene TRBJ1-2; D might be TRBD1 (5 bases). Looked up from germline, CDR1 is MNHEY and CDR2 is SMNVEV (reference sequence). The CDR3 runs to 17 residues. Deletions cut 0 bases from V and 5 bases from J, with 19 bases between. CDR3 nucleotide sequence: TGTGCCAGCAGTTTATCGTGGAGGGGCCCCCTCGGGTATGGCTACACCTTC. This gives the protein CASSLSWRGPLGYGYTF.

V and J are TRBV2 and TRBJ1-5; 11 nucleotides align to TRBD1. Germline CDR1 is SNHLY and CDR2 is FYNNEI. V lost 4 bases, J lost 0 bases, and 11 bases stayed unmatched. CDR3 length: 19 amino acids. The CDR3 reads CASSASGTGGYYSNQPQHF. CDR3 in DNA: TGTGCCAGCAGTGCCTCCGGGACAGGGGGATACTATAGCAATCAGCCCCAGCATTTT.

This clone has a single count. The gene calls are TRBV6-6 and TRBJ2-3; D tentatively reads TRBD1 or TRBD2 (5 bases each). Trimming removed 5 bases from V and 6 bases from J, with 15 bases in between. The CDR3 contains 14 residues. Germline assignment: CDR1 MNHNY and CDR2 SVGAGI (reference sequence). The DNA of the CDR3 is TGTGCCAGCAGTCCCATGGGACCCCAGGATACGCAGTATTTT. It codes for CASSPMGPQDTQYF.

This clone was observed a few times. The chain is built from TRBV29-1 and TRBJ1-1, with D unresolved. V lost 7 bases to trimming and J lost 4 bases, with 10 bases between them. Germline V gives CDR1 SQVTM, CDR2 ANQGSEA. The CDR3 has 11 residues. This chain's CDR3 is CSAERSTEAFF. As DNA, the CDR3 is TGCAGCGCCGAAAGGAGCACTGAAGCTTTCTTT.